This is a list of T cell receptor beta chains from one sample in a study of technical replicates of blood from a handful of donors. Method: immunoSEQ multiplex PCR; TCRdb's copy keeps in-frame clones and lacks some. The table lists 51,000 or so clones, around nine tenths of them singletons. The specimen sequenced was PBMCs. The origin of the receptors is a human donor in good health. Some clones in this sample may be carry-over from other donors' samples. The CDR3 runs from the conserved cysteine through the conserved F or W. Fields, in order: V gene, clone size, CDR3 protein. Size is stated for part of the rows, as once, few or many counts, or as a class when the clone is expanded.

TRBV7-9	NA	CASSREYTEAFF
TRBV9	NA	CASSSSTGATNEKLFF
TRBV9	once	CASSGGPEGSYGYTF
TRBV2	NA	CASSGPGSFYGYTF
TRBV18	NA	CASSPGTNYEQYF
TRBV7-9	NA	CASGRGGKNEQFF
TRBV5-6	NA	CASSQGLTGVNEQFF
TRBV27	medium-sized	CASSCPGQSNQPQHF
TRBV30	NA	CAWSTGTQPQHF
TRBV4-2	NA	CASSQGRLESYEQYF
TRBV29-1	few	CSVLTENTEAFF
TRBV10-3	NA	CAIRQGATEAFF
TRBV18	NA	CASSPTSGGAGYEQYF
TRBV18	NA	CASSPQDRGFVNTEAFF
TRBV19	NA	CASINVGAIGYTF
TRBV6-1	NA	CASRELETSGSYNEQFF
TRBV5-1	NA	CASSKTGGALSGGGELFF
TRBV6-1	NA	CAGREGGANEKLFF
TRBV2	once	CASSSDFRFYGYTF
TRBV19	few	CASSIGQGSAFF
TRBV7-3	once	CASSSETSNNEQFF
TRBV7-9	NA	CASTQSGVVNGYTF
TRBV27	NA	CASSLSFSGGDTIYF
TRBV5-1	NA	CASRLGRTDTQYF
TRBV6-5	few	CASSYSNRGLRNEQFF
TRBV11-3	NA	CASSLSGWAGELFF
TRBV21-1	NA	CASSMYGTLSNQPQHF
TRBV7-9	NA	CASSPVSRGYGYTF
TRBV19	NA	CARSRRRPTDTQYF
TRBV7-2	NA	CASSFGGTGANVLTF
TRBV6-1	NA	CASSEMASGTYNEQFF
TRBV19	NA	CASSERQGLGTEAFF
TRBV7-3	once	CASSLARVADTQYF
TRBV7-2	NA	CASSPNRQGNYGYTF
TRBV28	NA	CASTPTRAGTEAFF
TRBV11-3	NA	CASSLRTGGTYEQYF
TRBV5-1	NA	CASSLGSGITDTQYF
TRBV5-1	few	CASSLGPGAYNEQFF
TRBV6-1	NA	CASGGTGRDNQPQHF
TRBV7-8	NA	CASSTTGGHYGYTF
TRBV5-4	NA	CASSLQGANTGELFF
TRBV5-5	few	CASSIPGQGNSWEGYTF
TRBV29-1	NA	CSVPGFIDTQYF
TRBV18	once	CASSLQGPSYEQYF
TRBV6-5	NA	CASSYSRVNGYTF
TRBV30	NA	CAWLRGYGYTF
TRBV27	NA	CASSLLPGQGAQPQHF
TRBV19	NA	CASRDRGYEQYF